This T cell receptor (beta chain) was sequenced in a study of blood T cell repertoires in COVID-19. Libraries were prepared by immunoSEQ multiplex PCR; TCRdb keeps only in-frame clonotypes and omits some of them. The repertoire holds under 85,000 clones, with over 60% as singletons. V was pared by 5 bases and J by 0 bases, with 11 bases between. Per germline, CDR1 SEHNR and CDR2 FQNEAQ (reference sequence). CDR3 length: 15 amino acids. This chain uses TRBV7-9 with TRBJ2-1, with D possibly matching TRBD1 (5 bases). This TCR derives from a woman aged 80 or over with active or convalescent COVID-19. The sample comprised peripheral blood. CDR3 amino acids: CASSPGRSSYNEQFF. The DNA for the CDR3 is TGTGCCAGCAGCCCAGGGCGGTCCTCCTACAATGAGCAGTTCTTC.